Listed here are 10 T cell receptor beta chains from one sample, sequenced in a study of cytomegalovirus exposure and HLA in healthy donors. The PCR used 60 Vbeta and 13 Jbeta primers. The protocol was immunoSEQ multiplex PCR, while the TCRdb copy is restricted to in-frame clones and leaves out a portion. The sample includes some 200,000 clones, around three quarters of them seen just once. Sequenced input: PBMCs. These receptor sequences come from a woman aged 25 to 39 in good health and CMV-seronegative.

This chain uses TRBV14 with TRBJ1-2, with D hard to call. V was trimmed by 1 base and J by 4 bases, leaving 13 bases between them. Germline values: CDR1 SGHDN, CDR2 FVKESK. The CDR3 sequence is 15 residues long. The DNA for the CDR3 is TGTGCCAGCAGCCAAGCGTTCAACAGACCCTATGGCTACACCTTC. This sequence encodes CASSQAFNRPYGYTF. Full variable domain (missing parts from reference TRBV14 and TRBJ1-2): EAGVTQFPSHSVIEKGQTVTLRCDPISGHDNLYWYRRVMGKEIKFLLHFVKESKQDESGMPNNRFLAERTGGTYSTLKVQPAELEDSGVYFCASSQAFNRPYGYTFGSGTRLTVV.

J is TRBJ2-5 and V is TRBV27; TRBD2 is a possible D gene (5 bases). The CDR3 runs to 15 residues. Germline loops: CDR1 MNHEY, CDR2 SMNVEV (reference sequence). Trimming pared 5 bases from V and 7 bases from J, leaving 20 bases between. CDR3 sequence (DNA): TGTGCCAGCAGTCCCACTCCCGGGGTTGATGGGACCCAGTACTTC. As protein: CASSPTPGVDGTQYF.

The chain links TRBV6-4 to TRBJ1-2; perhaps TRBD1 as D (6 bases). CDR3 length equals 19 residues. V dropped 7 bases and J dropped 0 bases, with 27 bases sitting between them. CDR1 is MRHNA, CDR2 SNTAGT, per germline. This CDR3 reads CASKHPTPGGQWTNYGYTF. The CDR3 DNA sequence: TGTGCCAGCAAGCACCCCACCCCGGGGGGGCAATGGACTAACTATGGCTACACCTTC.

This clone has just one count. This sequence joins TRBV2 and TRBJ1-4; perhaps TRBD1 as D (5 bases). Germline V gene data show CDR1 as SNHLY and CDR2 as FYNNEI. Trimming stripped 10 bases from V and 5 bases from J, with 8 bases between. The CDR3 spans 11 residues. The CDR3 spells CAKQENEKLFF. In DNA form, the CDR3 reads TGTGCCAAACAGGAGAATGAAAAACTGTTTTTT.

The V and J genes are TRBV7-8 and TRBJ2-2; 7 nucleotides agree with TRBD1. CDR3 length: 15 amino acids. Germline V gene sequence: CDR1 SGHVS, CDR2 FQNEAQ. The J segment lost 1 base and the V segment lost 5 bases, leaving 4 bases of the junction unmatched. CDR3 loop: CASSRGQQNTGELFF. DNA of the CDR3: TGTGCCAGCAGCCGGGGACAGCAGAACACCGGGGAGCTGTTTTTT. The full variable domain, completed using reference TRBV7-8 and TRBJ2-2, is GAGVSQSPRYKVAKRGQDVALRCDPISGHVSLFWYQQALGQGPEFLTYFQNEAQLDKSGLPSDRFFAERPEGSVSTLKIQRTQQEDSAVYLCASSRGQQNTGELFFGEGSRLTVL.

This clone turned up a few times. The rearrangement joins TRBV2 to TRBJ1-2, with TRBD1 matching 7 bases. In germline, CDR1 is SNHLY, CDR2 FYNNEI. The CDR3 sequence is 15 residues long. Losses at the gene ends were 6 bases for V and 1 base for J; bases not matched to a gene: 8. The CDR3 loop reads CASREKGQNNYGYTF. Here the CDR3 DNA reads TGTGCCAGCAGAGAAAAGGGACAGAATAACTATGGCTACACCTTC.

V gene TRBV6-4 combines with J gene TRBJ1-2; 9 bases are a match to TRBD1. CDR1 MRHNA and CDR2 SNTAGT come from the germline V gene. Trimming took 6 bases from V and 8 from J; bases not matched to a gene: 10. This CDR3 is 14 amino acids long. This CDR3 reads CASRETGGSSGYTF. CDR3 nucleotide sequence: TGTGCCAGCAGAGAAACAGGGGGCTCATCGGGCTACACCTTC.

The CDR3 here is CASSSGRANYGYTF. CDR3 coding DNA: TGTGCCAGCAGCAGTGGGCGAGCTAACTATGGCTACACCTTC. The V and J genes are TRBV2 and TRBJ1-2; no firm D call. The CDR3 runs 14 residues. Germline V gives CDR1 SNHLY, CDR2 FYNNEI. The germline V and J ends were trimmed by 6 bases and 0 bases, with 11 bases remaining between them.

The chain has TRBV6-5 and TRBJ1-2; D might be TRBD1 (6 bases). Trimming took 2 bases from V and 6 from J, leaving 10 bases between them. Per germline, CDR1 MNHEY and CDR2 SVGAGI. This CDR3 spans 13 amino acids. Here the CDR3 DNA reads TGTGCCAGCAGTTACATGCAGGGGAATGGCTACACCTTC. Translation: CASSYMQGNGYTF.

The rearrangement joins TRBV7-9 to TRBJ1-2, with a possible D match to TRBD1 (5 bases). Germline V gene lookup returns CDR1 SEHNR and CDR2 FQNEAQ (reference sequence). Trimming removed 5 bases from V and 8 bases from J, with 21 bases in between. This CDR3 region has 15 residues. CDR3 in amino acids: CASSPNGAAGRGYTF. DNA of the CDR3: TGTGCCAGCAGCCCGAATGGGGCAGCCGGGCGGGGCTACACCTTC.